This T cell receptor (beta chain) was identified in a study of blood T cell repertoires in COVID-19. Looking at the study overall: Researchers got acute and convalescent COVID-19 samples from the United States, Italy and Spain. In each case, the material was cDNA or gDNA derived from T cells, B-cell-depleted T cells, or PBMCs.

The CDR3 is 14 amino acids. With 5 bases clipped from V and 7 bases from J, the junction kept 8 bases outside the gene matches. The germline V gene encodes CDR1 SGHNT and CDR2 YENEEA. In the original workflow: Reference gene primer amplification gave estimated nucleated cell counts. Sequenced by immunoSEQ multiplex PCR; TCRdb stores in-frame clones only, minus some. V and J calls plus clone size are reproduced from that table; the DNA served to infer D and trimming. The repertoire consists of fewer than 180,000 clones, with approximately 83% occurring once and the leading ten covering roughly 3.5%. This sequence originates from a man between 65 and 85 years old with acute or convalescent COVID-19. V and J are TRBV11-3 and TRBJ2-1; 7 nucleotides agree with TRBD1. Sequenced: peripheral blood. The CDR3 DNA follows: TGTGCCAGCAGCCCCGCGACAGGGTCGAATGAGCAGTTCTTC. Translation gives CASSPATGSNEQFF.